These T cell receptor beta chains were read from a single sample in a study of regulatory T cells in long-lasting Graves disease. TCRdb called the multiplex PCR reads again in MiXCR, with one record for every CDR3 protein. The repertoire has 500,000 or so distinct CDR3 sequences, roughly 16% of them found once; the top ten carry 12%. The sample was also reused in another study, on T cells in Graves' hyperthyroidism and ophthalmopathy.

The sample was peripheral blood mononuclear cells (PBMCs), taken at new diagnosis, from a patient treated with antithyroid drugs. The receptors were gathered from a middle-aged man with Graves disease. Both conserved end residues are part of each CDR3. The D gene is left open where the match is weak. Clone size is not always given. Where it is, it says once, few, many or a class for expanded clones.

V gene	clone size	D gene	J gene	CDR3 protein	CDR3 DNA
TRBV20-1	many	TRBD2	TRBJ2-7	CSAIGTRQSYEQYF	TGCAGTGCTATCGGGACTAGACAATCCTACGAGCAGTACTTC
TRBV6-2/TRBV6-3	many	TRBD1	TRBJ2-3	CASRADRVRTDTQYF	TGTGCCAGCAGAGCGGACAGGGTTCGCACAGATACGCAGTATTTT
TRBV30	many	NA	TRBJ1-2	CAWSLGQFYGYTF	TGTGCCTGGAGCCTTGGACAGTTCTATGGCTACACCTTC
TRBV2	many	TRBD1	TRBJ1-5	CASSEEGALGNQPQHF	TGTGCCAGCAGTGAGGAGGGGGCCTTGGGCAATCAGCCCCAGCATTTT
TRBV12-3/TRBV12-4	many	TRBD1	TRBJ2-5	CASSLALTGSVGETQYF	TGTGCCAGCAGTTTAGCACTGACAGGGAGTGTCGGGGAGACCCAGTACTTC
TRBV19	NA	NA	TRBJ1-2	CASLGTSWGYTF	TGTGCCAGCCTCGGGACATCCTGGGGCTACACCTTC
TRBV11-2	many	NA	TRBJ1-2	CASTPDIGGYTF	TGTGCCAGCACCCCAGATATAGGGGGCTACACCTTC
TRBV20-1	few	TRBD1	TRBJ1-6	CSGPTTGNSPLHF	TGCAGTGGTCCGACGACAGGGAATTCACCCCTCCACTTT
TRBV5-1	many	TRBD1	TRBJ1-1	CASSPRQGMYTEAFF	TGCGCCAGCAGCCCTCGACAGGGGATGTACACTGAAGCTTTCTTT
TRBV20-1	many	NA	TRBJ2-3	CSASGASTDTQYF	TGCAGTGCTAGCGGAGCTAGCACAGATACGCAGTATTTT
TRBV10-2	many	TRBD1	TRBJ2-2	CASSERTGGITDTGELFF	TGCGCCAGCAGTGAGCGAACAGGGGGCATTACTGACACCGGGGAGCTGTTTTTT
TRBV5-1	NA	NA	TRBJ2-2	CASSPWVAENTGELFF	TGCGCCAGCAGTCCTTGGGTAGCGGAGAACACCGGGGAGCTGTTTTTT
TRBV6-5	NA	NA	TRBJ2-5	CASSYVGGETQYF	TGTGCCAGCAGTTACGTCGGAGGGGAGACCCAGTACTTC
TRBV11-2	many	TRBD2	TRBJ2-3	CASSFTSGSPDTQYF	TGTGCCAGCAGCTTTACTAGCGGGAGCCCAGATACGCAGTATTTT
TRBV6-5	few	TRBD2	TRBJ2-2	CASSYSFWREGRGGELFF	TGTGCCAGCAGTTACTCTTTTTGGCGGGAGGGCCGAGGCGGGGAGCTGTTTTTT
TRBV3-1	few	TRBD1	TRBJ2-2	CASSHGQGAVTGELFF	TGTGCCAGCAGCCACGGACAGGGGGCAGTAACCGGGGAGCTGTTTTTT
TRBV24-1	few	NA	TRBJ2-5	CATSDPALETQYF	TGTGCCACCAGTGACCCCGCCCTGGAGACCCAGTACTTC
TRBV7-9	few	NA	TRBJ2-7	CASTRGEGSGEQYF	TGTGCCAGCACCCGCGGCGAGGGCTCCGGGGAGCAGTACTTC
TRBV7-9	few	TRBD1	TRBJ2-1	CASSNYGTGVVNEQFF	TGTGCCAGCAGCAATTACGGGACAGGTGTTGTCAATGAGCAGTTCTTC
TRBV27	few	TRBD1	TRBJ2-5	CASSILTGGQRQETQYF	TGTGCCAGCAGTATCCTTACAGGGGGGCAACGGCAAGAGACCCAGTACTTC
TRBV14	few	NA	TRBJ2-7	CASSQEGSLGSSAYEQYF	TGTGCCAGCAGCCAAGAAGGGTCCTTGGGGTCTAGCGCCTACGAGCAGTACTTC
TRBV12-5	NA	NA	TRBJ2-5	CASAGVGETQYF	TGTGCTAGTGCCGGGGTTGGGGAGACCCAGTACTTC
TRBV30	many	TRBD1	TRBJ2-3	CAWKGAADTQYF	TGTGCCTGGAAGGGGGCAGCAGATACGCAGTATTTT
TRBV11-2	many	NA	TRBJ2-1	CASSLEGLGRLNEQFF	TGTGCCAGCAGCTTAGAGGGGTTAGGGCGGCTCAATGAGCAGTTCTTC
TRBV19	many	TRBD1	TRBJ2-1	CASTYGTARKLSYNEQFF	TGTGCCAGTACTTATGGGACAGCCCGAAAACTATCCTACAATGAGCAGTTCTTC
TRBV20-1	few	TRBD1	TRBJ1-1	CSGLRGANTEAFF	TGCAGTGGACTCAGGGGGGCGAACACTGAAGCTTTCTTT
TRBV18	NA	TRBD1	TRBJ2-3	CASSPLDRARADTQYF	TGTGCCAGCTCACCACTCGACAGGGCTAGGGCAGATACGCAGTATTTT
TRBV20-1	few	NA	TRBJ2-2	CSARNPFPDTGELFF	TGCAGTGCTAGGAACCCTTTTCCGGACACCGGGGAGCTGTTTTTT
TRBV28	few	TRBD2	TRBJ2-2	CASSLWPAGLAANTGELFF	TGTGCCAGCAGTTTATGGCCGGCGGGACTAGCGGCGAACACCGGGGAGCTGTTTTTT
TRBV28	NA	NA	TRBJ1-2	CASSGGGGNYGYTF	TGTGCCAGCAGTGGAGGGGGGGGAAACTATGGCTACACCTTC
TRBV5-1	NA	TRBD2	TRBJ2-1	CASSPSGGAGGGHNEQFF	TGCGCCAGCAGCCCCTCGGGGGGAGCGGGAGGGGGCCACAATGAGCAGTTCTTC
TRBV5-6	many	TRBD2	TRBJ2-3	CASSLGGGPTDTQYF	TGTGCCAGCAGCTTGGGGGGAGGGCCTACAGATACGCAGTATTTT
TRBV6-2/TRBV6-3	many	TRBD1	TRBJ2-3	CASNPAGGSPDTQYF	TGTGCCAGCAATCCGGCAGGGGGTAGCCCAGATACGCAGTATTTT
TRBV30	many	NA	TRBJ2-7	CAWSRVGGGQYF	TGTGCCTGGAGTAGAGTGGGAGGTGGGCAGTACTTC
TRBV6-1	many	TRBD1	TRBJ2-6	CASSQITGGLNSGANVLTF	TGTGCCAGCAGTCAAATAACAGGGGGCCTAAACTCTGGGGCCAACGTCCTGACTTTC
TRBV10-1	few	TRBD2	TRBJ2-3	CASSESRLAGGKDTQYF	TGCGCCAGCAGTGAGTCGAGACTAGCGGGAGGGAAGGATACGCAGTATTTT
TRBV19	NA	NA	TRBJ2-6	CASSILGSGANVLTF	TGTGCCAGTAGTATCTTGGGCTCTGGGGCCAACGTCCTGACTTTC
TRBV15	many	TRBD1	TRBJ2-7	CATSRAGTGLYEQYF	TGTGCCACCAGCAGAGCTGGGACAGGACTCTACGAGCAGTACTTC
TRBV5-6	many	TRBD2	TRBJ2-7	CASSLLAGGLSSDYEQYF	TGTGCCAGCAGCTTGCTAGCGGGAGGACTCAGTTCGGACTACGAGCAGTACTTC
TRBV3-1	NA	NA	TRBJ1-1	CASKPRTENTEAFF	TGTGCCAGCAAACCACGGACAGAGAACACTGAAGCTTTCTTT
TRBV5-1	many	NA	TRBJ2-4	CASSLGRTGFQNIQYF	TGCGCCAGCAGCTTAGGCCGTACGGGTTTCCAAAACATTCAGTACTTC
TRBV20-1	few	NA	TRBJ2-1	CSASGSVYNEQFF	TGCAGTGCTAGTGGTAGCGTCTACAATGAGCAGTTCTTC
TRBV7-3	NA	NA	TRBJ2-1	CASSDESNEQFF	TGTGCCAGCAGCGACGAGAGCAATGAGCAGTTCTTC
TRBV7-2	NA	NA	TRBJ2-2	CASSLEGLATNTGELFF	TGTGCCAGCAGCTTAGAGGGGCTAGCGACGAACACCGGGGAGCTGTTTTTT
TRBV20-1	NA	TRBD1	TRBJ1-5	CSAGTGVQQPQHF	TGCAGTGCGGGGACAGGGGTACAGCAGCCCCAGCATTTT
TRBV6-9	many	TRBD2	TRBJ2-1	CASSLAASGVQFF	TGTGCCAGCAGTTTAGCGGCTAGCGGGGTGCAGTTCTTC
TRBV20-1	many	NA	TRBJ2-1	CSAKDAHHEQFF	TGCAGTGCTAAGGACGCCCATCATGAGCAGTTCTTC
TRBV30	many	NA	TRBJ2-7	CAWSVNWDSYEQYF	TGTGCCTGGAGTGTAAATTGGGACTCCTACGAGCAGTACTTC
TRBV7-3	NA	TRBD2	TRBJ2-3	CASSLWTSGSGADTQYF	TGTGCCAGCAGCTTATGGACTAGCGGGAGCGGAGCAGATACGCAGTATTTT
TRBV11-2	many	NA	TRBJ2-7	CASTLSGYYEQYF	TGTGCCAGCACCCTGAGCGGATACTACGAGCAGTACTTC
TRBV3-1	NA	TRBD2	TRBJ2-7	CASSQETAGGPGEQYF	TGTGCCAGCAGCCAAGAAACAGCGGGAGGGCCAGGTGAGCAGTACTTC